This T cell receptor beta chain was captured in a study of PD-1 blockade in mismatch repair-deficient tumors (TCRdb year 2017). For context, the study as a whole: Between September 2013 and 2016, the trial enrolled over 80 consecutive patients with approximately twelve mismatch repair-deficient cancer types, every one of whom had been previously treated and was progressing. Tumor-associated T cell clones were tracked in the peripheral blood of patients responding to PD-1 blockade by deep sequencing of TCR CDR3 regions. Study-wide conclusions, independent of this receptor: Clones residing in the tumor, which were often undetectable in blood before treatment, expanded quickly after pembrolizumab and then contracted, generally before radiologic responses.

For each enrolled patient, mismatch repair deficiency was established using either polymerase chain reaction or immunohistochemistry. TCR sequencing was carried out for a few patients who responded to pembrolizumab therapy. The phase II trial prospectively tested pembrolizumab PD-1 blockade in advanced mismatch repair-deficient cancers regardless of tissue of origin. Peripheral blood T cell samples were gathered serially, both before PD-1 blockade started and at multiple time points afterward. Blood sampling time points were reported as weeks after the first dose of pembrolizumab. Libraries were made using the immunoSEQ multiplex PCR assay. Sourced from immuneACCESS, this table was stored by TCRdb with only in-frame sequences that have V and J called. A share of the clones is absent; for the studies checked, an unresolved V gene accounts for under half, and the remainder has no known explanation. This sample comprises tens of thousands of clones, 80% to 90% of them detected only once. Approximately 5% of the sample is held by the ten biggest clonotypes.

The CDR3 starts with the cysteine, ends with the phenylalanine, and has 15 residues. CDR3 DNA is the only sequence kept; it has 45 bases, read in frame from the first base. Sequences LNHNV (CDR1) and YYDKDF (CDR2) are obtained from the germline V gene (reference sequence). Trimmed from V: 3 bases; trimmed from J: 5 bases; junction bases lacking a gene match: 5. This clone appeared a single time. Its antigen remains unidentified. Per-base qualities were not stored, and no clone one base away is much larger. Sample: peripheral blood, taken 44 weeks after starting pembrolizumab. This TCR was recovered from an adult with mismatch repair-deficient cancer. Recombination linked TRBV15 to TRBJ2-7; 12 bases in the junction line up with TRBD2. The DNA sequence reads TGTGCCACCAGCAGGACTAGCGGGAGTCCCCACGAGCAGTACTTC. Its translation reads: CATSRTSGSPHEQYF.